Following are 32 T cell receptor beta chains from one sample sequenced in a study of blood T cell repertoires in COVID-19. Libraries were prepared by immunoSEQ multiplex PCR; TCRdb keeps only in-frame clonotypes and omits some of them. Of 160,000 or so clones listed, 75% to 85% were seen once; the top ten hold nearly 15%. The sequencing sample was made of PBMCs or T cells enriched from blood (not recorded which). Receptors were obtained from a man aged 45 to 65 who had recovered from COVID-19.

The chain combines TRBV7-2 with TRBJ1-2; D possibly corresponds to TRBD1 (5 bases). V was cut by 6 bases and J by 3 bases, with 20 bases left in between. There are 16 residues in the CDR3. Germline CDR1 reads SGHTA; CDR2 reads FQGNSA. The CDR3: CASRFPKGRVYYGYTF. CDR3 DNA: TGTGCCAGCAGATTCCCTAAGGGGAGGGTCTACTATGGCTACACCTTC.

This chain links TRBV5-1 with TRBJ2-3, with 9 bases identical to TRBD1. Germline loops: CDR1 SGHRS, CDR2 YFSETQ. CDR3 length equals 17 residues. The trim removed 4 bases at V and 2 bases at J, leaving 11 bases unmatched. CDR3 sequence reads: CASSTGTGTSHTDTQYF. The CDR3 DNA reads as TGCGCCAGCAGCACCGGGACAGGGACGTCCCACACAGATACGCAGTATTTT.

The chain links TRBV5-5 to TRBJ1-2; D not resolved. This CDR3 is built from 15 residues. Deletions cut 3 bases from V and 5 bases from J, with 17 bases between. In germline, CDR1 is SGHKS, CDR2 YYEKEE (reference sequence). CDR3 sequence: CASSSGGSELYGYTF. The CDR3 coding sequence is TGTGCCAGCAGCTCTGGCGGCAGCGAACTTTATGGCTACACCTTC.

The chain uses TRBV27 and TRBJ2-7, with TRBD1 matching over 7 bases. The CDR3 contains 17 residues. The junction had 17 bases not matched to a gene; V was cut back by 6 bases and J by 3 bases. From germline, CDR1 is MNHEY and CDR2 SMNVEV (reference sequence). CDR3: CASSSAAVRGKHYEQYF. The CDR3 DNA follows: TGTGCCAGCAGCTCCGCGGCGGTCAGGGGGAAACACTACGAGCAGTACTTC.

CDR3 sequence reads: CASSPGSRDQSGELFF. The CDR3 DNA is TGCGCCAGCAGCCCGGGGTCGCGCGATCAGTCCGGGGAGCTGTTTTTT. This chain uses TRBV5-1 with TRBJ2-2; a possible D gene is TRBD2 (5 bases). This CDR3 has 16 residues. The germline V gene has CDR1 SGHRS and CDR2 YFSETQ. V lost 4 bases to trimming and J lost 6 bases, with 19 bases between them.

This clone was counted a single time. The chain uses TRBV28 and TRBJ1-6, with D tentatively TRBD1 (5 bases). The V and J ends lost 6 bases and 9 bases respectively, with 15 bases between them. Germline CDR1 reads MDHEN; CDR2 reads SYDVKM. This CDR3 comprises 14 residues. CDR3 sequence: CASRVAGGISPLHF. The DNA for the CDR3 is TGTGCCAGCAGGGTTGCGGGGGGAATTTCACCCCTCCACTTT.

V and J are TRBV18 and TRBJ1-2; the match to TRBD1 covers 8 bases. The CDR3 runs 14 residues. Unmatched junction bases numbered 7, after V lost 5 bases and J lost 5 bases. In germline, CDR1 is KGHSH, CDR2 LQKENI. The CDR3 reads CASSGSGTGYGYTF. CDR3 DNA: TGTGCCAGCTCAGGCTCCGGGACAGGATATGGCTACACCTTC. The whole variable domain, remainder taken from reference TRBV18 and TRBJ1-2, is NAGVMQNPRHLVRRRGQEARLRCSPMKGHSHVYWYRQLPEEGLKFMVYLQKENIIDESGMPKERFSAEFPKEGPSILRIQQVVRGDSAAYFCASSGSGTGYGYTFGSGTRLTVV.

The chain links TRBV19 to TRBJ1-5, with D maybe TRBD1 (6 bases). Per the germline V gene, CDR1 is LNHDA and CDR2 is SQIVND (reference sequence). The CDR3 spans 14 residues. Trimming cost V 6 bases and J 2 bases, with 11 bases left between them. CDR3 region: CASRTPGGNQPQHF. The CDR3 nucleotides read TGTGCCAGTAGGACCCCAGGGGGCAATCAGCCCCAGCATTTT.

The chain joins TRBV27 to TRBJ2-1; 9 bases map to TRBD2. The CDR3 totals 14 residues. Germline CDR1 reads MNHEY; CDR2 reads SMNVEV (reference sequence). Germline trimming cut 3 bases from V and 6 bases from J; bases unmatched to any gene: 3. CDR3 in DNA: TGTGCCAGCAGTTTTGCGGGGGGGATCAATGAGCAGTTCTTC. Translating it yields CASSFAGGINEQFF.

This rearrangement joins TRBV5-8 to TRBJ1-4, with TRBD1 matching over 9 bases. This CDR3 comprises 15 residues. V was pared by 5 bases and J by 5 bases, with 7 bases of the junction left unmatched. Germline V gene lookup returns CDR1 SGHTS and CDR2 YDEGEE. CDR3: CASSRDGTGNEKLFF. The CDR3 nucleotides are TGTGCCAGCAGTCGGGACGGGACAGGGAATGAAAAACTGTTTTTT.

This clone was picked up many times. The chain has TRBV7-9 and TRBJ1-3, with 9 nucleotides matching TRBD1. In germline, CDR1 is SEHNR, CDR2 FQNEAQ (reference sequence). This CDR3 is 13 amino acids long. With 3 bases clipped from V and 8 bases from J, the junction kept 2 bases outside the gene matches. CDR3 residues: CASSLDRGDTIYF. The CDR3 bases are TGTGCCAGCAGCTTGGACAGGGGAGACACCATATATTTT.

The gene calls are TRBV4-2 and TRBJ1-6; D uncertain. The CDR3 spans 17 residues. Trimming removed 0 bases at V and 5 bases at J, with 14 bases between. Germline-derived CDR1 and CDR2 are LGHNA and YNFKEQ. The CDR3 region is CASSQEAGRRNNSPLHF. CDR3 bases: TGTGCCAGCAGCCAAGAAGCTGGTAGGAGGAATAATTCACCCCTCCACTTT.

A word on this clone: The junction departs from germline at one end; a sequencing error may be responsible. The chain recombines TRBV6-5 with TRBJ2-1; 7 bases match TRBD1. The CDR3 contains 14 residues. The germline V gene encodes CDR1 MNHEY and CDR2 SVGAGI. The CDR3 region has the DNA TGTGCCAGCAGTTACTCGGGCACGGGACAGATTTTCGTCTTC. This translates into CASSYSGTGQIFVF.

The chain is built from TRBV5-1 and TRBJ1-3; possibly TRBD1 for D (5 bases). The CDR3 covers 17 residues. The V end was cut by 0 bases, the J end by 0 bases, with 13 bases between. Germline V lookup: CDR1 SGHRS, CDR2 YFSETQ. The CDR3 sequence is CASSLVPGPLSGNTIYF. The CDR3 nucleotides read TGCGCCAGCAGCTTGGTCCCAGGGCCTCTCTCTGGAAACACCATATATTTT.

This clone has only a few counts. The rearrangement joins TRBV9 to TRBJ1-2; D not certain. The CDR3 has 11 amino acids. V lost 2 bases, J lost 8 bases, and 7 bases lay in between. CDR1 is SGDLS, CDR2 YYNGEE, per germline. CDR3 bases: TGTGCCAGCAGCGTTTCTGGCGGCTACACCTTC. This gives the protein CASSVSGGYTF.

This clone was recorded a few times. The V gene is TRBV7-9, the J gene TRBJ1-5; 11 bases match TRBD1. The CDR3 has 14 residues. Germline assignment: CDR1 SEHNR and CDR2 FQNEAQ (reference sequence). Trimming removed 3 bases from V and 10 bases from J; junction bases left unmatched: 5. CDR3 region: CASSFGQGAGPQHF. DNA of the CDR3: TGTGCCAGCAGCTTCGGACAGGGGGCAGGTCCCCAGCATTTT.

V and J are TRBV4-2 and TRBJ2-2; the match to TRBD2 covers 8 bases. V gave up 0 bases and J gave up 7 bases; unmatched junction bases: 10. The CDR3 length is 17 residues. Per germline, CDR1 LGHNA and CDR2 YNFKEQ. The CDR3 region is CASSQDVAGGLGGELFF. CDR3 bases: TGTGCCAGCAGCCAAGATGTCGCGGGGGGTCTGGGCGGGGAGCTGTTTTTT.

The DNA for the CDR3 is TGTGCCACCGCGGGACAGCGGAACACTGAAGCTTTCTTT. It is translated as CATAGQRNTEAFF. The V gene is TRBV28, the J gene TRBJ1-1; the match to TRBD1 covers 7 bases. CDR1 and CDR2 (germline): MDHEN, SYDVKM. Trimming removed 10 bases from V and 1 base from J; junction bases left unmatched: 6. This CDR3 has 13 amino acids.

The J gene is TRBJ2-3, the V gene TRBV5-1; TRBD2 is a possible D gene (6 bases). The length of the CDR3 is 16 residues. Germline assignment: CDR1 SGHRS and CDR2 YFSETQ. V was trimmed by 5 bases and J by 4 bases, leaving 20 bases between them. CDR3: CASRLPVGGGPDTQYF. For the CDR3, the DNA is TGCGCCAGCAGGCTCCCCGTCGGGGGAGGTCCAGATACGCAGTATTTT.

CDR3 sequence (DNA): TGTGCCAGCAGCCAGACTAGCGGGGGTGACTACGAGCAGTACTTC. Its protein product is CASSQTSGGDYEQYF. The J gene is TRBJ2-7, the V gene TRBV3-1 (or the pseudogene TRBV3-2), with 12 bases that match TRBD2. V dropped 3 bases and J dropped 3; count of bases not matched to a gene: 3. The V gene's germline CDR1 is LGHDT and CDR2 YNNKEL (reference sequence). This CDR3 has 15 amino acids.

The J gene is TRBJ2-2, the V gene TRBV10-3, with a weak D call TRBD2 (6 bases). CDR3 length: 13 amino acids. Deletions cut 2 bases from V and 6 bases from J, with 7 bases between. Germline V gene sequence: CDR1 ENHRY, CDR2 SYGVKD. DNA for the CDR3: TGTGCCATCAGTGAGGGAGGGCCCGGGGAGCTGTTTTTT. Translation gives CAISEGGPGELFF.

The CDR3 DNA reads TGTGCCAGTAGTGCCCTAACAGGGAACCATCAGCCCCAGCATTTT. This translates into CASSALTGNHQPQHF. This sequence joins TRBV19 and TRBJ1-5, with D possibly being TRBD1 (6 bases). The CDR3 sequence is 15 residues long. CDR1 is LNHDA, CDR2 SQIVND, per germline (reference sequence). V was cut by 5 bases and J by 5 bases, with 16 bases left in between.

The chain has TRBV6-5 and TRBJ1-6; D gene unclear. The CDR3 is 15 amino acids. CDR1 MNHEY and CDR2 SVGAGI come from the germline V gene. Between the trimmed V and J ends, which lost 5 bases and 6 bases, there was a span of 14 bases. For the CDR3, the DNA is TGTGCCAGCAGTACTATCCACGGTGGTAATTCACCCCTCCACTTT. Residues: CASSTIHGGNSPLHF.

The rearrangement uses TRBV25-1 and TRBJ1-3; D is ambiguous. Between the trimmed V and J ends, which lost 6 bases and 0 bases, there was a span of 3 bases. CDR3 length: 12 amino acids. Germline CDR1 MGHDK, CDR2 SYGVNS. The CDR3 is CASSLSGNTIYF. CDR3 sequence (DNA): TGTGCCAGCAGCCTCTCTGGAAACACCATATATTTT.

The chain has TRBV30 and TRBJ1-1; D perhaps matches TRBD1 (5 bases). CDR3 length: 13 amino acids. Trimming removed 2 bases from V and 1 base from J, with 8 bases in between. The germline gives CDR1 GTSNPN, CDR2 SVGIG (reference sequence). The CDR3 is CAWSRGGNTEAFF. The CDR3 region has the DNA TGTGCCTGGAGTCGGGGGGGGAACACTGAAGCTTTCTTT.

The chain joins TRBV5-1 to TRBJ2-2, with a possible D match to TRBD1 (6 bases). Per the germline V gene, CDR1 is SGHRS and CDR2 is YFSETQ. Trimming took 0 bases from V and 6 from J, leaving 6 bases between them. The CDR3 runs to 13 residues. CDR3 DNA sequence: TGCGCCAGCAGCTTGGGACAGGCCGGGGAGCTGTTTTTT. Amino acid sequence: CASSLGQAGELFF.

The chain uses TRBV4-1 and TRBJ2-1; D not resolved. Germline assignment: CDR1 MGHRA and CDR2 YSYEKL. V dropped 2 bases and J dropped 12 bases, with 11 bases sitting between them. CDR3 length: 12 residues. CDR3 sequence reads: CASSQRTYAQFF. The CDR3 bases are TGCGCCAGCAGCCAAAGAACCTACGCGCAGTTCTTC.

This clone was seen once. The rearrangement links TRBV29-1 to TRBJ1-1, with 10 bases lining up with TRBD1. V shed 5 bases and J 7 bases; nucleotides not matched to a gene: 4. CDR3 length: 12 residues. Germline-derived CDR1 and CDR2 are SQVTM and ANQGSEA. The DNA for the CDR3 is TGCAGCGTTAGACAGGGGGCCATTGAAGCTTTCTTT. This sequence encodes CSVRQGAIEAFF.

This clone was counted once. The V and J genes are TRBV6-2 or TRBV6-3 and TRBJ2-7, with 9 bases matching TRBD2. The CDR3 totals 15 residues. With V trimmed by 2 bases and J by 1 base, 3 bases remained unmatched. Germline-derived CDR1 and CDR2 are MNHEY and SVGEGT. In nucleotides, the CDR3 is TGTGCCAGCAGTTACGGGCTAGCGGGGTCCTACGAGCAGTACTTC. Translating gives CASSYGLAGSYEQYF.

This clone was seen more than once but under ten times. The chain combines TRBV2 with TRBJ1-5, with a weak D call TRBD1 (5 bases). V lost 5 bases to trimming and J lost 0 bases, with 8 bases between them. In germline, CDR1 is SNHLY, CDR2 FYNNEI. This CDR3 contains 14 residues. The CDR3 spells CASSFDSSNQPQHF. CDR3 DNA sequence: TGTGCCAGCAGTTTCGACAGTAGCAATCAGCCCCAGCATTTT.

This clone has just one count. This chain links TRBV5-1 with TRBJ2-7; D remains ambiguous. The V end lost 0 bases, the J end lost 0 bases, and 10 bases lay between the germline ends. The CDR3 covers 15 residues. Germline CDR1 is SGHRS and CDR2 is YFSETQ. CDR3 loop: CASSLEPPSSYEQYF. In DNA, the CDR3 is TGCGCCAGCAGCTTGGAACCGCCGAGCTCCTACGAGCAGTACTTC.

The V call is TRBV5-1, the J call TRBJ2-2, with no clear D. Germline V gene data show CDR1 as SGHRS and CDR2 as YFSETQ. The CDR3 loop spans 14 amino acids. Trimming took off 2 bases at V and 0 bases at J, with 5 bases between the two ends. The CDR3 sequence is CASSFQANTGELFF. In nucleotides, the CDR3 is TGCGCCAGCAGCTTCCAGGCGAACACCGGGGAGCTGTTTTTT.